These 3 T cell receptor beta chains share one sample of origin, sequenced in a study of identical twins. TCRdb re-called the 5' RACE reads through MiXCR, storing one row per CDR3 protein. The sample lists about 340,000 distinct CDR3 sequences, around 9% occurring once. Sequencing was performed on naive T cells sorted from blood. All receptors come from a woman aged 45-65 years in good health.

The CDR3: CASSETWGQYF. In DNA form, the CDR3 reads TGTGCCAGCAGTGAGACGTGGGGGCAGTACTTC. The gene calls are TRBV2 and TRBJ2-7; D call uncertain. The germline gives CDR1 SNHLY, CDR2 FYNNEI. This CDR3 contains 11 residues. V gave up 3 bases and J gave up 9 bases, with 9 bases separating them.

This clonotype has ten or more counts. The CDR3 sequence: CASSPIARTDTQYF. Here the CDR3 DNA reads TGTGCCAGCAGCCCAATTGCCCGCACAGATACGCAGTATTTT. The chain combines TRBV11-2 with TRBJ2-3; D remains ambiguous. The CDR3 covers 14 residues. Trimming shortened V by 5 bases and J by 1 base, and 10 bases separated the two germline ends. From germline, CDR1 is SGHAT and CDR2 FQNNGV.

This clonotype was counted at least ten times. This rearrangement joins TRBV7-8 to TRBJ1-5; D uncertain. CDR1 is SGHVS and CDR2 is FQNEAQ in the germline V gene. The CDR3 runs 13 residues. V lost 2 bases, J lost 4 bases, and 6 bases lay in between. DNA for the CDR3: TGTGCCAGCAGCTTAAAGGAGAATCAGCCCCAGCATTTT. This codes for CASSLKENQPQHF.